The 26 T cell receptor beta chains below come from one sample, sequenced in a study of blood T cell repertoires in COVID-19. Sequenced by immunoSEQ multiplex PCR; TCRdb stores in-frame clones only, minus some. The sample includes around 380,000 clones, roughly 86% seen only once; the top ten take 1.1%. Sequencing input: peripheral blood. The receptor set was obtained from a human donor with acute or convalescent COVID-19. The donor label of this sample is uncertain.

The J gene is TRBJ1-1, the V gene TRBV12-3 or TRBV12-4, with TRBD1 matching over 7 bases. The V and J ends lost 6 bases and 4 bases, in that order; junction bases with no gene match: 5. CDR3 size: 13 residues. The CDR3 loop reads CASSLTGTTEAFF. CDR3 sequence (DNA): TGTGCCAGCAGCCTGACAGGGACCACTGAAGCTTTCTTT.

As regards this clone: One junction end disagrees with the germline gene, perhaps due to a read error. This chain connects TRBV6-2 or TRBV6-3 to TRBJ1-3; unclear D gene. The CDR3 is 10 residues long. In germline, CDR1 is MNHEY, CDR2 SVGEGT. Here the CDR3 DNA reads TGTGCCAGCAGTTCCCGGGTTCCCCGTTTT. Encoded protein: CASSSRVPRF.

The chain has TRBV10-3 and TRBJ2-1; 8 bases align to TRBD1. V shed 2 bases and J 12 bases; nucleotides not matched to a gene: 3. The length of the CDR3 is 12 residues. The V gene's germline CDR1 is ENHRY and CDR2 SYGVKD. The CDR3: CAISEPGQGQFF. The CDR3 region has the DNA TGTGCCATCAGTGAGCCTGGACAGGGGCAGTTCTTC.

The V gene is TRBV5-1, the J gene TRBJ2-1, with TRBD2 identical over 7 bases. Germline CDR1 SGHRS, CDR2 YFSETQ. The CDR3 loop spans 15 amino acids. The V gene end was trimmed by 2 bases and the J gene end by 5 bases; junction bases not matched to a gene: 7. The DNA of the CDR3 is TGCGCCAGCAGCTTACCAGCGGGAACTAACAATGAGCAGTTCTTC. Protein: CASSLPAGTNNEQFF.

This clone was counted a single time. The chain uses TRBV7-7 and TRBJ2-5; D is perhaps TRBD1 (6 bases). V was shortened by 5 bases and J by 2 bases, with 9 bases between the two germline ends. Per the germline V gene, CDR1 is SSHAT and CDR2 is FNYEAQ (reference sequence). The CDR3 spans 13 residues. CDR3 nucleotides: TGTGCCAGCAGCCAAGACAGGCAAGAGACCCAGTACTTC. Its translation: CASSQDRQETQYF.

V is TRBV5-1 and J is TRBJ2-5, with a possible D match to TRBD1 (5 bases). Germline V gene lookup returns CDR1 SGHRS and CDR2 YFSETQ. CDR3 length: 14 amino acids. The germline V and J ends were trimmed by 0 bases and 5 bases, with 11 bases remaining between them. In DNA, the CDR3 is TGCGCCAGCAGCTTGGGGGCAGGGTTGGAGACCCAGTACTTC. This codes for CASSLGAGLETQYF. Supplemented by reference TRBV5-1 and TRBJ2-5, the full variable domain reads KAGVTQTPRYLIKTRGQQVTLSCSPISGHRSVSWYQQTPGQGLQFLFEYFSETQRNKGNFPGRFSGRQFSNSRSEMNVSTLELGDSALYLCASSLGAGLETQYFGPGTRLLVL.

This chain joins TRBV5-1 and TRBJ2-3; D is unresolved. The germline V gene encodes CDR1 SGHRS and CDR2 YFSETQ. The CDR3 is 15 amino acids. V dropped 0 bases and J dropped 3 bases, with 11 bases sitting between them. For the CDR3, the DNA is TGCGCCAGCAGCTTGGAGTCGCCCCGGACAGATACGCAGTATTTT. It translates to CASSLESPRTDTQYF.

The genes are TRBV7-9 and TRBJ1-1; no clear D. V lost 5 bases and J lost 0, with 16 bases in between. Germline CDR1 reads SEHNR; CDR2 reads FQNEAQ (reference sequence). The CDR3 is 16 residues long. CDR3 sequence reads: CASSGQLVYMNTEAFF. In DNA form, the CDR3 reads TGTGCCAGCAGCGGTCAACTAGTATACATGAACACTGAAGCTTTCTTT.

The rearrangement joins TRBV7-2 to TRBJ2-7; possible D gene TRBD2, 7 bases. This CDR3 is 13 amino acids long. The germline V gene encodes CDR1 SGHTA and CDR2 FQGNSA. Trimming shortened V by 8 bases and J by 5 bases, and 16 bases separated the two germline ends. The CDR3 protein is CASGRGRVHEQYF. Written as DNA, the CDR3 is TGTGCCAGCGGAAGGGGGAGGGTCCACGAGCAGTACTTC.

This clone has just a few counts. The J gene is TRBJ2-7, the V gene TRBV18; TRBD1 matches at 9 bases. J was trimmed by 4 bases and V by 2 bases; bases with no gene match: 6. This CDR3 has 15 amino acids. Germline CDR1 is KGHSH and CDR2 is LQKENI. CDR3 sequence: CASSPKGQGSYEQYF. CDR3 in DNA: TGTGCCAGCTCACCAAAGGGACAGGGATCTTACGAGCAGTACTTC.

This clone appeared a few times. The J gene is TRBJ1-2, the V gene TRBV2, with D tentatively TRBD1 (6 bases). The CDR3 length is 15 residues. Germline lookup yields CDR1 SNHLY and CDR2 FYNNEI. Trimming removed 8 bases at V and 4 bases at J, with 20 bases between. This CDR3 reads CASSEGTTRSYGYTF. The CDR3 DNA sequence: TGTGCCAGCTCCGAGGGGACAACCCGATCCTATGGCTACACCTTC.

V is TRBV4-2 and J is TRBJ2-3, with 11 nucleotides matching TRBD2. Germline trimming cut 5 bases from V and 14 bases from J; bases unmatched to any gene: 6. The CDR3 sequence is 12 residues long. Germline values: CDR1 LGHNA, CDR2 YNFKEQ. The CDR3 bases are TGTGCCAGCAGCAAACTAGCGGGAGATTTGTATTTT. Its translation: CASSKLAGDLYF.

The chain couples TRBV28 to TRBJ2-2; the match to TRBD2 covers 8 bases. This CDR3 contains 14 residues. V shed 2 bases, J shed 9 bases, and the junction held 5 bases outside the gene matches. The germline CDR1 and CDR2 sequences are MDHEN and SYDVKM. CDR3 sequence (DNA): TGTGCCAGCAGTTTAGACGGGACTAGGCGGGAGCTGTTTTTT. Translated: CASSLDGTRRELFF. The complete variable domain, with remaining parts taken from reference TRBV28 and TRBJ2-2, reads DVKVTQSSRYLVKRTGEKVFLECVQDMDHENMFWYRQDPGLGLRLIYFSYDVKMKEKGDIPEGYSVSREKKERFSLILESASTNQTSMYLCASSLDGTRRELFFGEGSRLTVL.

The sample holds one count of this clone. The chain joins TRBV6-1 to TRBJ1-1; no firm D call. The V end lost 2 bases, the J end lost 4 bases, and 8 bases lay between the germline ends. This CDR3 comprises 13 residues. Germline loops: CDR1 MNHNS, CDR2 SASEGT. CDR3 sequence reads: CASSENPSTEAFF. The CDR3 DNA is TGTGCCAGCAGTGAAAACCCGAGCACTGAAGCTTTCTTT.

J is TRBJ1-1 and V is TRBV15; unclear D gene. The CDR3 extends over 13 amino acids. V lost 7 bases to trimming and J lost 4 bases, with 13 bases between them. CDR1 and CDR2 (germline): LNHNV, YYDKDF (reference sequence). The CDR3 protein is CATNSDWLTEAFF. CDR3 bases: TGTGCCACCAATAGCGATTGGCTCACTGAAGCTTTCTTT. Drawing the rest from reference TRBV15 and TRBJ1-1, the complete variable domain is DAMVIQNPRYQVTQFGKPVTLSCSQTLNHNVMYWYQQKSSQAPKLLFHYYDKDFNNEADTPDNFQSRRPNTSFCFLDIRSPGLGDTAMYLCATNSDWLTEAFFGQGTRLTVV.

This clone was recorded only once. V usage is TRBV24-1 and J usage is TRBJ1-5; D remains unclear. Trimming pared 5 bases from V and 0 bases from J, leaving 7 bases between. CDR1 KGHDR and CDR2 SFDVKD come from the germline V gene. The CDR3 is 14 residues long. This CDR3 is CATSASFSNQPQHF. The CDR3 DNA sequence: TGTGCCACCAGTGCCTCCTTTAGCAATCAGCCCCAGCATTTT.

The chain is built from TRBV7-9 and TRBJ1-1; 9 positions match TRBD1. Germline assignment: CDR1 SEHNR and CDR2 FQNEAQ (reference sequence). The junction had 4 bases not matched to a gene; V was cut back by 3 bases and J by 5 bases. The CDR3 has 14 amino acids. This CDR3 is CASSFRDRETEAFF. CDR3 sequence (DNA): TGTGCCAGCAGCTTCCGGGACAGGGAAACTGAAGCTTTCTTT.

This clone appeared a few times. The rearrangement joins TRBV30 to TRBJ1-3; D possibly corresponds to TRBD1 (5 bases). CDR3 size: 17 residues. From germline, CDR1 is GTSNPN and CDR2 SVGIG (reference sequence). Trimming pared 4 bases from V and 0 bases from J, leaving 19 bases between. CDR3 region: CAWKAGGASSSGNTIYF. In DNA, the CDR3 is TGTGCCTGGAAAGCGGGTGGGGCTTCCAGCTCTGGAAACACCATATATTTT.

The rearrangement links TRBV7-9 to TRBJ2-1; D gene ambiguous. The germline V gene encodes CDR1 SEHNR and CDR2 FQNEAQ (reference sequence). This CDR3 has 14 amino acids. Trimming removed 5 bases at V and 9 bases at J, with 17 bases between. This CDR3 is CASSPLLVIGEQFF. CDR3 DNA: TGTGCCAGCAGCCCCCTTCTCGTTATCGGTGAGCAGTTCTTC.

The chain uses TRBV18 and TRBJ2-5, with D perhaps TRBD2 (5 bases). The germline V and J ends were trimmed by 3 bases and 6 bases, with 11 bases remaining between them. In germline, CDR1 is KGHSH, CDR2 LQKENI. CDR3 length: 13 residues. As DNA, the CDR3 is TGTGCCAGCTCACCGGACTTCGGGAAGACCCAGTACTTC. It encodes CASSPDFGKTQYF.

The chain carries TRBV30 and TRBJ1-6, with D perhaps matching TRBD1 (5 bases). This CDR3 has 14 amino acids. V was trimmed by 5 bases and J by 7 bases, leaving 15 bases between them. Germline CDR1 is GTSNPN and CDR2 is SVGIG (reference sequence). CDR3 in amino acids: CAWLAGTQNSPLHF. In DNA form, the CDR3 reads TGTGCCTGGTTGGCCGGGACTCAAAATTCACCCCTCCACTTT.

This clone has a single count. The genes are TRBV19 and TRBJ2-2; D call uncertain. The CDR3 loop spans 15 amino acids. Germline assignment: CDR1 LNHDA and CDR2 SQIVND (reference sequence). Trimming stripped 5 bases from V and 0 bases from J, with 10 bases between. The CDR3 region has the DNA TGTGCCAGTAGTTTCGTCAGTGCGAACACCGGGGAGCTGTTTTTT. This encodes CASSFVSANTGELFF. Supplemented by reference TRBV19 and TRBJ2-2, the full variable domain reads DGGITQSPKYLFRKEGQNVTLSCEQNLNHDAMYWYRQDPGQGLRLIYYSQIVNDFQKGDIAEGYSVSREKKESFPLTVTSAQKNPTAFYLCASSFVSANTGELFFGEGSRLTVL.

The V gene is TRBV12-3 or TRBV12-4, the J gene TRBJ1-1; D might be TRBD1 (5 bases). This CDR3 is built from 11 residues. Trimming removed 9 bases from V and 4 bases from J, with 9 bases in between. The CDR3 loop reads CASTGGTEAFF. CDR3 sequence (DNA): TGTGCCAGTACAGGTGGCACTGAAGCTTTCTTT.

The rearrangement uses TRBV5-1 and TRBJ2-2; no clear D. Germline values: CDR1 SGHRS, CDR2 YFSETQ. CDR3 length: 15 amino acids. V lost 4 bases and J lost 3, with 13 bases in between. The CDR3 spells CASSLVDTYTGELFF. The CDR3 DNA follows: TGCGCCAGCAGCCTCGTCGACACCTACACCGGGGAGCTGTTTTTT.

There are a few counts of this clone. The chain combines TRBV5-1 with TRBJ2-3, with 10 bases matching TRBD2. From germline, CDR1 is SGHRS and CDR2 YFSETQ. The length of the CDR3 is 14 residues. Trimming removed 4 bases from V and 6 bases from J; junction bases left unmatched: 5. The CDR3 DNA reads TGCGCCAGCAGCAAAGGACTAGCGGATGATACGCAGTATTTT. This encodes CASSKGLADDTQYF.

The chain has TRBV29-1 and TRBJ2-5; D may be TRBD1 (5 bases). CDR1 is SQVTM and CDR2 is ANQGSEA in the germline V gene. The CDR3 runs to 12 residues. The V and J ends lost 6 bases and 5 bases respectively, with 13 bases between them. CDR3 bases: TGCAGCGTCCCCTCCCCAGGGGAGACCCAGTACTTC. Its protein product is CSVPSPGETQYF.